This T cell receptor beta chain was sequenced in a study of tumor-infiltrating lymphocytes in primary liver carcinoma. Background on the study: The tumors ranged from about 4 to 10 cm across and fell within stage T1-T3 N0M0.

Whole-study results and caveats: Among the pair types, tumor region pairs showed more overlap than tumor-adjacent and tumor-blood pairs.

Between about 19 and 34 mg of unsorted bulk tissue served as the source from which RNA and DNA were co-extracted. Many counts were recorded for this clonotype. What it recognizes is unknown. The V and J ends lost 6 bases and 3 bases respectively, with 16 bases between them. There are 15 residues in the CDR3. CDR1 and CDR2 (germline): WSHSY, SAAADI. The template, about 550 ng total RNA, yielded TCR beta cDNA made with a constant-region primer. Amplification in three nested multiplex PCR rounds with slightly modified ARM-PCR gave rise to TCR beta libraries. In the first two PCR rounds, TRBV1-TRBV30 forward primers were paired with a C-beta reverse primer, and each round lasted approximately 10 cycles. In TCRdb, the multiplex PCR reads were re-called with MiXCR into one record per CDR3 protein. Of 100,000 to 150,000 distinct CDR3 sequences in the sample, 55% to 75% were seen once.

The J gene is TRBJ2-3, the V gene TRBV10-2; no definite D call. The source is a woman aged 60-70 years with primary liver carcinoma and hepatitis B virus infection. Sequencing used liver tumor tissue from sampling region 3. Documented subset: tumor region T3, left-lateral pole. CDR3 sequence reads: CASRDPGVRTDTQYF. The CDR3 DNA is TGCGCCAGCAGGGATCCCGGAGTTAGGACAGATACGCAGTATTTT.